This passage covers 10 T cell receptor beta chains from one sample sequenced in a study of blood T cell repertoires in COVID-19. Sequencing used immunoSEQ multiplex PCR; TCRdb keeps in-frame clones, though not all of them. The data show about 340,000 clones, with under 95% seen just once and less than 3.5% held by the top ten. Sequencing was performed on peripheral blood. The receptors here all came from a woman aged 18-29 years who had recovered from COVID-19.

V is TRBV2 and J is TRBJ2-1, with D maybe TRBD1 (5 bases). The CDR3 contains 14 residues. Germline V gene data show CDR1 as SNHLY and CDR2 as FYNNEI. V was pared by 6 bases and J by 6 bases, with 15 bases between. Here the CDR3 DNA reads TGTGCCAGCAGAGGGTGGGGCCCCTTCAATGAGCAGTTCTTC. Protein product: CASRGWGPFNEQFF.

CDR3 nucleotide sequence: TGCGCCAGCAGAAACAGGGGAACTGAAGCTTTCTTT. It translates to CASRNRGTEAFF. The chain carries TRBV10-2 and TRBJ1-1; 7 bases align to TRBD1. Germline CDR1 WSHSY, CDR2 SAAADI. CDR3 length equals 12 residues. V lost 6 bases to trimming and J lost 5 bases; unmatched junction nucleotides: 3.

The chain's CDR3 is CASRFVGLNTEAFF. The CDR3 nucleotides read TGTGCCAGTAGGTTCGTGGGGCTGAACACTGAAGCTTTCTTT. The genes are TRBV19 and TRBJ1-1, with a tentative D call TRBD1 (5 bases). The length of the CDR3 is 14 residues. V was pared by 6 bases and J by 0 bases, with 11 bases between. CDR1 is LNHDA, CDR2 SQIVND, per germline (reference sequence).

The gene calls are TRBV5-4 and TRBJ2-2; TRBD1 matches at 8 bases. Germline trimming cut 4 bases from V and 6 bases from J; bases unmatched to any gene: 5. CDR1 is SGHNT and CDR2 is YYREEE in the germline V gene (reference sequence). The CDR3 has 14 amino acids. CDR3 bases: TGTGCCAGCAGCAAGGGACAGGATTCCGGGGAGCTGTTTTTT. Encoded protein: CASSKGQDSGELFF.

This clone was counted a single time. The chain links TRBV27 to TRBJ2-1; TRBD1 might be the D (6 bases). V lost 0 bases and J 5 bases, leaving 11 bases between the germline ends. The CDR3 loop spans 15 amino acids. Germline V gives CDR1 MNHEY, CDR2 SMNVEV (reference sequence). The CDR3 DNA follows: TGTGCCAGCAGTTTATCCGGGACACCGGACAATGAGCAGTTCTTC. Translation gives CASSLSGTPDNEQFF.

The gene calls are TRBV30 and TRBJ2-6; D might be TRBD2 (6 bases). This CDR3 is 17 amino acids long. The germline CDR1 and CDR2 sequences are GTSNPN and SVGIG (reference sequence). V gave up 5 bases and J gave up 0 bases, with 17 bases separating them. The CDR3 nucleotides are TGTGCCTGGGCCTCGCGCGGGATCCTCTCTGGGGCCAACGTCCTGACTTTC. Translating it yields CAWASRGILSGANVLTF. The full variable domain, rest sourced from reference TRBV30 and TRBJ2-6, is SQTIHQWPATLVQPVGSPLSLECTVEGTSNPNLYWYRQAAGRGLQLLFYSVGIGQISSEVPQNLSASRPQDRQFILSSKKLLLSDSGFYLCAWASRGILSGANVLTFGAGSRLTVL.

V is TRBV9 and J is TRBJ1-6; 7 nucleotides agree with TRBD1. Germline V gene data show CDR1 as SGDLS and CDR2 as YYNGEE. V trimming: 5 bases; J trimming: 4 bases; junction bases outside the gene matches: 9. This CDR3 spans 16 amino acids. CDR3 coding DNA: TGTGCCAGCAGTAAGTCGACAGGGAGGTATAATTCACCCCTCCACTTT. Translating gives CASSKSTGRYNSPLHF.

The chain recombines TRBV25-1 with TRBJ1-3; D is uncertain. This CDR3 spans 13 amino acids. Trimming removed 5 bases at V and 3 bases at J, with 8 bases between. Germline CDR1 is MGHDK and CDR2 is SYGVNS. This chain's CDR3 is CASSSSLGNTIYF. The CDR3, as DNA: TGTGCCAGCAGTAGTAGTCTTGGAAACACCATATATTTT.

This rearrangement joins TRBV7-8 to TRBJ2-3; the match to TRBD2 covers 9 bases. V shed 0 bases, J shed 9 bases, and the junction held 7 bases outside the gene matches. The CDR3 covers 15 residues. Germline CDR1 reads SGHVS; CDR2 reads FQNEAQ. The CDR3 DNA sequence: TGTGCCAGCAGCTTAGCGCAGGCTAGCGGGACCACGCAGTATTTT. Its protein product is CASSLAQASGTTQYF.

The table lists this clone with many counts. The rearrangement uses TRBV2 and TRBJ2-2, with a weak D call TRBD1 (6 bases). The CDR3 is made up of 14 amino acids. The germline V and J ends were trimmed by 5 bases and 4 bases, with 11 bases remaining between them. Germline CDR1 SNHLY, CDR2 FYNNEI. As DNA, the CDR3 is TGTGCCAGCAGTAACCAGGGGTCCACCGGGGAGCTGTTTTTT. Protein: CASSNQGSTGELFF.